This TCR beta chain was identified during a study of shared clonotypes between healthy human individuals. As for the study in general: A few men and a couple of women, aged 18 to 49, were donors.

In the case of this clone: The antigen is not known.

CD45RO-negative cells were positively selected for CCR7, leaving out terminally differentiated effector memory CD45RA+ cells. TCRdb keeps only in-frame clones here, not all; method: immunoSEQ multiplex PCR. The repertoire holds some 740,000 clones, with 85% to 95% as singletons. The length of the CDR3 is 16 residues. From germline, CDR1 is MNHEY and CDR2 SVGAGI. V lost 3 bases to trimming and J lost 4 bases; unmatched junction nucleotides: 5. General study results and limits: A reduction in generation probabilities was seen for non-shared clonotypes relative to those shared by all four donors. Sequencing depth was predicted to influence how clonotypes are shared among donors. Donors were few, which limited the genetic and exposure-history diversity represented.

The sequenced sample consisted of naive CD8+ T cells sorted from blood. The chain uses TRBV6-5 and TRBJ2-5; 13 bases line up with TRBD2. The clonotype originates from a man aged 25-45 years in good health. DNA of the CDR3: TGTGCCAGCAGTTATGGACTAGCGGGAGTGGGAGAGACCCAGTACTTC. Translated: CASSYGLAGVGETQYF.